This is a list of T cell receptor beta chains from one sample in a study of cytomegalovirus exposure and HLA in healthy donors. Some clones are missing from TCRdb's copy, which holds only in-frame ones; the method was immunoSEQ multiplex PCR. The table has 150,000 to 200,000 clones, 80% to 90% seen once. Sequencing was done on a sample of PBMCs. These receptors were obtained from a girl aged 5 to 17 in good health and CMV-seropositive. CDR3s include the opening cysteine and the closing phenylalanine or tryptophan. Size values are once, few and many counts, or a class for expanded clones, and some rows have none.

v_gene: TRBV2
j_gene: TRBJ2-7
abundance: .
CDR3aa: CASRERLQGALSEQYF

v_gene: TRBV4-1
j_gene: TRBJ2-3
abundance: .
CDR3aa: CASSQEHSPTDTQYF

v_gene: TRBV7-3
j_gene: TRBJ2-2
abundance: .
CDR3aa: CASSLTTVTGELFF

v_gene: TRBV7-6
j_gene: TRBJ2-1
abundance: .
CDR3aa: CASSLVVVAGGPPNNEQFF

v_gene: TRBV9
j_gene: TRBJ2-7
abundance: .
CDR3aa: CASSPHRATYEQYF

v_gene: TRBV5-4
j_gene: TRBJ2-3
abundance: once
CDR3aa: CASSLDGGPADTQYF

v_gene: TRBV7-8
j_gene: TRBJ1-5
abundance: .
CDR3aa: CASSLEAEFYSNQPQHF

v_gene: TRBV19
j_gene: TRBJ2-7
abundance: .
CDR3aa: CASSPGQAGWVYEQYF

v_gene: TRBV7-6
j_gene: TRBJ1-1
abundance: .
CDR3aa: CASSGGRRTEAFF

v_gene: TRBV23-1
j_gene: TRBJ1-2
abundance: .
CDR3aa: CASSWGGYGYTF